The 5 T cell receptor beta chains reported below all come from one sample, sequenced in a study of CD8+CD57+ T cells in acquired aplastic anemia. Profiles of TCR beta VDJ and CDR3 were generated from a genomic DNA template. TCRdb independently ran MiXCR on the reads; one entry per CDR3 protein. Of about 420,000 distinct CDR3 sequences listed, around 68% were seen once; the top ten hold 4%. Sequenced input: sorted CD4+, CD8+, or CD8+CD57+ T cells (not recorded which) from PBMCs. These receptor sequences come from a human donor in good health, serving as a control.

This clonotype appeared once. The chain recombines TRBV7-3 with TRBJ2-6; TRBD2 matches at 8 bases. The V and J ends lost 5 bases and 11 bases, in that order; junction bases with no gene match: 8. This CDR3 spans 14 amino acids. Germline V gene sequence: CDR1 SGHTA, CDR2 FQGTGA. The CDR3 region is CASSSGGGGYVLTF. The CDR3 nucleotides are TGTGCCAGCAGCAGCGGGGGCGGGGGCTACGTCCTGACTTTC.

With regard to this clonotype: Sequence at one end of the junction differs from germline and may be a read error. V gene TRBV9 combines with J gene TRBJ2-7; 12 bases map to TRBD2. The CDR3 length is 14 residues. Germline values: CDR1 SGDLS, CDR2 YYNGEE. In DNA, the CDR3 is TGTGCCAGCAGCCCGCTCGGACTAGCGGGGTCCGGGGACTTC. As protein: CASSPLGLAGSGDF.

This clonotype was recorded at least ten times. The CDR3 here is CASSIGGGGPQYF. CDR3 in DNA: TGTGCCAGTAGTATAGGGGGGGGGGGTCCGCAGTATTTT. The genes are TRBV19 and TRBJ2-3, with TRBD2 identical over 7 bases. V was clipped by 1 base and J by 10 bases; unmatched bases: 5. Looked up from germline, CDR1 is LNHDA and CDR2 is SQIVND (reference sequence). This CDR3 has 13 residues.

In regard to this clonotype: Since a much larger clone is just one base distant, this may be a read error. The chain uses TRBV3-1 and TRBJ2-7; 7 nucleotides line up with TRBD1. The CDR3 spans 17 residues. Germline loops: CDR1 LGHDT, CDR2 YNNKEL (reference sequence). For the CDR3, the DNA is TGTGCCAGCAGCCCCAGAAGACCAGGGACAGAAGCCTACGAGCGGTACTTC. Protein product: CASSPRRPGTEAYERYF.

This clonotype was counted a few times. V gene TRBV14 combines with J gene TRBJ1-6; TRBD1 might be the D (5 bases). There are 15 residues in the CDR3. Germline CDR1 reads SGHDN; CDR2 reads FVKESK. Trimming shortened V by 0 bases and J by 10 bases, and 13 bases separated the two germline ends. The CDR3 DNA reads TGTGCCAGCAGCCAAGACCCCGGGGCCGGATCACCCCTCCACTTT. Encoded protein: CASSQDPGAGSPLHF.